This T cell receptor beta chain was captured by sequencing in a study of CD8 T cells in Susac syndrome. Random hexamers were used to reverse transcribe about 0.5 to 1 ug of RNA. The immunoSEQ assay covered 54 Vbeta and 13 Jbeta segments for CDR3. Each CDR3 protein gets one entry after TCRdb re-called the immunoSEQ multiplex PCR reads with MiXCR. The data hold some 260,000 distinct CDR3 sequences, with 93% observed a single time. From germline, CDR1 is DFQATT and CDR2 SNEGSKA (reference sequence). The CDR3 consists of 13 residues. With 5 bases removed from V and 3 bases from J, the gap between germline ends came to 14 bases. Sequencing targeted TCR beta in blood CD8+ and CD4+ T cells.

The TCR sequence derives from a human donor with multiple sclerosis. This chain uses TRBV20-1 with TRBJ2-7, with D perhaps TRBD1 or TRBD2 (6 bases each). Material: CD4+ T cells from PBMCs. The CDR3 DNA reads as TGCAGTGCTGGAAACAGGGACTTCTACGAGCAGTACTTC. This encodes CSAGNRDFYEQYF.